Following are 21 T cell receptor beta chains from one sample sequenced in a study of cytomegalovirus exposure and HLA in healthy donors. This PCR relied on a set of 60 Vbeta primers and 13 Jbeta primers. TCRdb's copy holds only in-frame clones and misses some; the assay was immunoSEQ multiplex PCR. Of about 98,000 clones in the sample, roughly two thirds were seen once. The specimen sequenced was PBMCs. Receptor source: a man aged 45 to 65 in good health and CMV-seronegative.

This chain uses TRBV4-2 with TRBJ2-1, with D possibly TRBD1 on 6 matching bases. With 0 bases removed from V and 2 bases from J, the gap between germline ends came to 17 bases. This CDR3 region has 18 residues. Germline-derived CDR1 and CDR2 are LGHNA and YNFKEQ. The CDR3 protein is CASSQDPVGDIAYNEQFF. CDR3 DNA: TGTGCCAGCAGCCAAGATCCGGTCGGGGACATTGCCTACAATGAGCAGTTCTTC.

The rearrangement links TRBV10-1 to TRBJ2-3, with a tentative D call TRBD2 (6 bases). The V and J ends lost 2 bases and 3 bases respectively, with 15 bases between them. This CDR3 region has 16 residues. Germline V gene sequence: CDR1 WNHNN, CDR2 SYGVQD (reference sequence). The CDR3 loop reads CASSELSGVSTDTQYF. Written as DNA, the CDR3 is TGCGCCAGCAGTGAGCTATCGGGAGTCTCGACAGATACGCAGTATTTT.

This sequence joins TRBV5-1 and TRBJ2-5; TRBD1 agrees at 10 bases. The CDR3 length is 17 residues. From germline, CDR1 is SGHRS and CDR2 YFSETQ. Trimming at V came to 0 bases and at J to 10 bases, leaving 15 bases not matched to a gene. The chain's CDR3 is CASSLVINWDRGGNQYF. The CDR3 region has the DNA TGCGCCAGCAGCTTGGTTATAAACTGGGACAGGGGAGGCAACCAGTACTTC.

The CDR3 DNA sequence: TGTGCCAGCAGTTTATCACAGGGGCCCGGGGAGCTGTTTTTT. Its protein product is CASSLSQGPGELFF. V and J are TRBV27 and TRBJ2-2; the match to TRBD1 covers 7 bases. The CDR3 contains 14 residues. J was trimmed by 6 bases and V by 0 bases; bases with no gene match: 1. Germline V gene lookup returns CDR1 MNHEY and CDR2 SMNVEV (reference sequence).

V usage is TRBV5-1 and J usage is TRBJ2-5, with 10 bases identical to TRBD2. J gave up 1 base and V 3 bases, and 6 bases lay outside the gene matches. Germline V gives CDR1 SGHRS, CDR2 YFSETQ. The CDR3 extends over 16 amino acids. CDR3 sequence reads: CASSSRTSGPQETQYF. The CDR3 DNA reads TGCGCCAGCAGCTCGAGGACTAGCGGTCCCCAAGAGACCCAGTACTTC.

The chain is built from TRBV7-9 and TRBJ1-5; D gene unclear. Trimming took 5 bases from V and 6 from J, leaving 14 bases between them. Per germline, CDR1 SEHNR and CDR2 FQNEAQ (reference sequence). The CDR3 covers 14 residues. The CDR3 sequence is CASSGEGTGQPQHF. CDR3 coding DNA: TGTGCCAGCAGCGGGGAGGGTACGGGTCAGCCCCAGCATTTT.

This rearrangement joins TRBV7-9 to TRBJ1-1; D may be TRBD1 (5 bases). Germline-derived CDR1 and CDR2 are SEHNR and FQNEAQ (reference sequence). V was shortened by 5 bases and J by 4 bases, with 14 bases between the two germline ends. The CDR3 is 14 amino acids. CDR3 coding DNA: TGTGCCAGCAGCCCCAAAGGGGCCAGCACTGAAGCTTTCTTT. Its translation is CASSPKGASTEAFF.

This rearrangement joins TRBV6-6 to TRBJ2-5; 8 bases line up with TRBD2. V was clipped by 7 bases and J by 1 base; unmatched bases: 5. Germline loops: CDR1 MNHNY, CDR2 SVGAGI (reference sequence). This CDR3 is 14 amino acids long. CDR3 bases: TGTGCCAGCATCCTGAGCGGGGGCCAAGAGACCCAGTACTTC. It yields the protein CASILSGGQETQYF.

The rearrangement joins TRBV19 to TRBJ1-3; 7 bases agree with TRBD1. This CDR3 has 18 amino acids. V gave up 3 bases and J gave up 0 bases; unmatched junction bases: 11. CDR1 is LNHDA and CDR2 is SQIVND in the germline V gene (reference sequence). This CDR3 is CASSIWDSAINSGNTIYF. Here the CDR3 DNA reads TGTGCCAGTAGTATCTGGGACAGCGCTATTAACTCTGGAAACACCATATATTTT.

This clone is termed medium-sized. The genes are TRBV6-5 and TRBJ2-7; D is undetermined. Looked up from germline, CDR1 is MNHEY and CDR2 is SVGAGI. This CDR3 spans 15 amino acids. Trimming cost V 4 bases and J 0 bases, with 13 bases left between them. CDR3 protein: CASSSQDTSSYEQYF. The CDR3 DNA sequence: TGTGCCAGCAGTTCCCAGGATACCAGCTCCTACGAGCAGTACTTC.

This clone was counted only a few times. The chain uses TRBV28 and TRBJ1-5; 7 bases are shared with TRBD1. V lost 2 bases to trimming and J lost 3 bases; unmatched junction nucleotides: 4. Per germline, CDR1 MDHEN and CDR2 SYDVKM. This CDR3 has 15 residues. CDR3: CASSLPGQYNQPQHF. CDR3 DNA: TGTGCCAGCAGTTTACCGGGACAGTACAATCAGCCCCAGCATTTT.

The CDR3 DNA is TGTGCCAGCATTCCGGACAGGGGTAGTATCAATGAGCAGTTCTTC. Protein: CASIPDRGSINEQFF. V is TRBV2 and J is TRBJ2-1; TRBD1 matches at 9 bases. The ends lost 7 bases at V and 6 bases at J; junction bases unmatched: 10. This CDR3 has 15 residues. The V gene's germline CDR1 is SNHLY and CDR2 FYNNEI.

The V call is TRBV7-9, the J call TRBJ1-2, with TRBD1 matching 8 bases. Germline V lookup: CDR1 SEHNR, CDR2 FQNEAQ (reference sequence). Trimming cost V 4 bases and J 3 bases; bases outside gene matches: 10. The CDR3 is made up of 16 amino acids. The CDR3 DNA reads TGTGCCAGCAGCTCTCCCGCGGACAGGGTTCACTATGGCTACACCTTC. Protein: CASSSPADRVHYGYTF.

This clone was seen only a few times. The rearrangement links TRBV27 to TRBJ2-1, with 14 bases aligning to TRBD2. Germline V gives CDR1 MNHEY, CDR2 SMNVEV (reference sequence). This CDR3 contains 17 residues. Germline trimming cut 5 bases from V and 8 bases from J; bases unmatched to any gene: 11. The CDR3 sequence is CASSHRTSGGLWDEQFF. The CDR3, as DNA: TGTGCCAGCAGTCACCGGACTAGCGGGGGGCTTTGGGATGAGCAGTTCTTC.

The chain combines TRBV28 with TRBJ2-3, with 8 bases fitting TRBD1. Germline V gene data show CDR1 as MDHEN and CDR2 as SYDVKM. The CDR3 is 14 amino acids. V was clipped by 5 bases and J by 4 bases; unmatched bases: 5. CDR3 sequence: CASSKQGVADTQYF. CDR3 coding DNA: TGTGCCAGCAGTAAACAGGGGGTAGCAGATACGCAGTATTTT.

CDR3 in DNA: TGCGCCAGCAGCGGGGGACTCTTTGGCGGGGAGCTGTTTTTT. Translation: CASSGGLFGGELFF. The chain links TRBV5-1 to TRBJ2-2; D possibly corresponds to TRBD2 (6 bases). The CDR3 runs to 14 residues. CDR1 is SGHRS and CDR2 is YFSETQ in the germline V gene. The V end lost 4 bases, the J end lost 7 bases, and 14 bases lay between the germline ends.

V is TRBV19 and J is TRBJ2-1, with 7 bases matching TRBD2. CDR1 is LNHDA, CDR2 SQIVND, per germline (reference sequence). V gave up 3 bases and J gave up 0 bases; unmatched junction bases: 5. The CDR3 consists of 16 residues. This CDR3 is CASSMGGVSSYNEQFF. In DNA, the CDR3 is TGTGCCAGTAGTATGGGAGGGGTGAGCTCCTACAATGAGCAGTTCTTC.

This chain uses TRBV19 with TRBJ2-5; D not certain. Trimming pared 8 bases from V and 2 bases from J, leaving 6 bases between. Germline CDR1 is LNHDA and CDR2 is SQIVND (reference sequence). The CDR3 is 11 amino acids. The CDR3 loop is CASEQQETQYF. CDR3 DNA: TGTGCCAGTGAACAGCAAGAGACCCAGTACTTC.

The CDR3 bases are TGTGCCAGCAACCCCGGGATACTTATGGGCGAGCAGTACTTC. Translated, it gives CASNPGILMGEQYF. The V and J genes are TRBV27 and TRBJ2-5; the D gene is possibly TRBD2 (5 bases). The J call may be faulty, since TRBJ2-7 better matches the DNA end. CDR1 and CDR2 from the germline V gene are MNHEY and SMNVEV (reference sequence). The CDR3 extends over 14 amino acids.

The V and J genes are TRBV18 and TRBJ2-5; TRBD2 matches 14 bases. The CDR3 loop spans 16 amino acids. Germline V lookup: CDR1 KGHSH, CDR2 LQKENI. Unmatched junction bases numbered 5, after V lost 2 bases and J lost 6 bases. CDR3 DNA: TGTGCCAGCTCACCAATCGGACTAGCGGGGGGAAAGACCCAGTACTTC. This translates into CASSPIGLAGGKTQYF.

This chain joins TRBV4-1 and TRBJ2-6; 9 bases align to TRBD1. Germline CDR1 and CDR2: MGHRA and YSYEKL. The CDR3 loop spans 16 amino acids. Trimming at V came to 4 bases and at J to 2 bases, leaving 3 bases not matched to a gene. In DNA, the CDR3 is TGCGCCAGCAGCCTCGGACAGGGGACTGGGGCCAACGTCCTGACTTTC. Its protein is CASSLGQGTGANVLTF.